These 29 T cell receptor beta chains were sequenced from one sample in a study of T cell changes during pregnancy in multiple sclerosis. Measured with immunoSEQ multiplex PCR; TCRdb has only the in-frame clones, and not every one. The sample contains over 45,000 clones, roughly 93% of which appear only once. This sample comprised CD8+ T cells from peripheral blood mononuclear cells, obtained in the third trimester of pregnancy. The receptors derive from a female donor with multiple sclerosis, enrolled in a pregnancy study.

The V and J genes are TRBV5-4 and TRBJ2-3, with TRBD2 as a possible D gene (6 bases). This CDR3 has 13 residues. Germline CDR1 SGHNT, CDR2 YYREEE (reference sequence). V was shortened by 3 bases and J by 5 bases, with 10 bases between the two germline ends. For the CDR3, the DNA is TGTGCCAGCAGCTCGGACGGGGGAGATACGCAGTATTTT. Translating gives CASSSDGGDTQYF.

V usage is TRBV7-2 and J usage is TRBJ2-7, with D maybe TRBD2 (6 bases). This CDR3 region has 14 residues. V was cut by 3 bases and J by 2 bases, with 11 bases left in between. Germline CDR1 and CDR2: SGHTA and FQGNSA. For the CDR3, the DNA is TGTGCCAGCAGCTTGGGGGGAGGCCCCTACGAGCAGTACTTC. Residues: CASSLGGGPYEQYF.

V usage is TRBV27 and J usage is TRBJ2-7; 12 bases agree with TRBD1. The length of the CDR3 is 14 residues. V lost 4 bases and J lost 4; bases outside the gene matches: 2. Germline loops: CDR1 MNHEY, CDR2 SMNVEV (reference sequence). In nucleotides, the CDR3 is TGTGCCAGCAGTTGGGGACAGGGGGCGTACGAGCAGTACTTC. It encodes CASSWGQGAYEQYF.

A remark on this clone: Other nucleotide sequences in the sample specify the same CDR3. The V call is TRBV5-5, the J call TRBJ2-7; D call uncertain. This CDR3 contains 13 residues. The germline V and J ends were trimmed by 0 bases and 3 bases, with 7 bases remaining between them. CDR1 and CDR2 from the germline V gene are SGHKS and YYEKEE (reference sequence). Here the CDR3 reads CASSLGQSYEQYF. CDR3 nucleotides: TGTGCCAGCAGCTTGGGACAAAGCTACGAGCAGTACTTC.

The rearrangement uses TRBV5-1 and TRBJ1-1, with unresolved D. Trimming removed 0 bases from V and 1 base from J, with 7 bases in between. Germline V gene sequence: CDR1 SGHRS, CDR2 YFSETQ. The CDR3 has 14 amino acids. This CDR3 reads CASSLVSTNTEAFF. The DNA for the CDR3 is TGCGCCAGCAGCTTGGTTAGTACGAACACTGAAGCTTTCTTT.

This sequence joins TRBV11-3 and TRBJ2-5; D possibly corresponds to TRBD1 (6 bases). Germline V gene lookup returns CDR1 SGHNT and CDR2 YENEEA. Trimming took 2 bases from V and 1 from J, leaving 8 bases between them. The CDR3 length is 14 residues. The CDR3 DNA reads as TGTGCCAGCAGCTTAAGGGGGACCCAAGAGACCCAGTACTTC. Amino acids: CASSLRGTQETQYF.

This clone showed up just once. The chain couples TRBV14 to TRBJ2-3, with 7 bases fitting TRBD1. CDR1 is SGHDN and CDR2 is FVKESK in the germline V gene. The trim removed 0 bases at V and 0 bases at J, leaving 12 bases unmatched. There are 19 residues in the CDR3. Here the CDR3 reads CASSQETGNGLWSTDTQYF. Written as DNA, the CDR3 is TGTGCCAGCAGCCAAGAGACAGGGAATGGCCTATGGAGCACAGATACGCAGTATTTT.

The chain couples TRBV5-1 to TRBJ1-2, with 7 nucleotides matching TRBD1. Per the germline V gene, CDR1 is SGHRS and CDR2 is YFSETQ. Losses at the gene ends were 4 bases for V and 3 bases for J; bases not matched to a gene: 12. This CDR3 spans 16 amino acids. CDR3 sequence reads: CASSPTRRTGDYGYTF. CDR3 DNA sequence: TGCGCCAGCAGCCCCACCCGCCGTACAGGGGACTATGGCTACACCTTC. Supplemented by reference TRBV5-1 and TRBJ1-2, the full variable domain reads KAGVTQTPRYLIKTRGQQVTLSCSPISGHRSVSWYQQTPGQGLQFLFEYFSETQRNKGNFPGRFSGRQFSNSRSEMNVSTLELGDSALYLCASSPTRRTGDYGYTFGSGTRLTVV.

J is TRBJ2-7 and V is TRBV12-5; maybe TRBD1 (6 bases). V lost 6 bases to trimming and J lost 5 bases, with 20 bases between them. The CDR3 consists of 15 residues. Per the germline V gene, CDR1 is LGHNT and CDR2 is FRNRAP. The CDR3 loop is CASGPTGTFEDEQYF. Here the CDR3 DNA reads TGTGCTAGTGGCCCAACAGGGACCTTCGAGGACGAGCAGTACTTC.

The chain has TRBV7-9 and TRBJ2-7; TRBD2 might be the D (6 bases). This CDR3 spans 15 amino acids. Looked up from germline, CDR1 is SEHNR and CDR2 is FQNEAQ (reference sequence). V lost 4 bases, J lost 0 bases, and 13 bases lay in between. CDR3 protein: CASSSGGASSYEQYF. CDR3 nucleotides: TGTGCCAGCAGCTCAGGCGGGGCCAGCTCCTACGAGCAGTACTTC.

CDR3 region: CASSRVGVEAFF. DNA of the CDR3: TGTGCCAGCAGCCGGGTCGGGGTCGAAGCTTTCTTT. The V gene is TRBV5-4, the J gene TRBJ1-1; the D is unclear. Germline CDR1 and CDR2: SGHNT and YYREEE (reference sequence). The CDR3 consists of 12 residues. The V gene lost 4 bases and the J gene lost 8 bases, with 12 bases spanning the gap.

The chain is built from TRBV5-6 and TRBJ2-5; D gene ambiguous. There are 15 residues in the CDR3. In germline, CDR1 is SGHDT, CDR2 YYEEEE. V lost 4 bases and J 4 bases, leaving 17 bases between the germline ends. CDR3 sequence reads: CASSPGVGLGETQYF. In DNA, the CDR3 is TGTGCCAGCAGCCCCGGAGTAGGTTTAGGAGAGACCCAGTACTTC.

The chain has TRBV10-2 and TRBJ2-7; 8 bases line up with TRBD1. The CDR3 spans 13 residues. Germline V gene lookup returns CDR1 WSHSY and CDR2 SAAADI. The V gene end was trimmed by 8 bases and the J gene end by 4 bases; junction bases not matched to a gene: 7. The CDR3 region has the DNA TGCGCCAGCGGGGCAGGGGGCCGTTACGAGCAGTACTTC. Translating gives CASGAGGRYEQYF.

CDR3 residues: CASSIGGRYNEQFF. DNA of the CDR3: TGTGCCAGTAGTATAGGCGGGCGCTACAATGAGCAGTTCTTC. The genes are TRBV19 and TRBJ2-1; a weak D match, TRBD2 (5 bases). V dropped 1 base and J dropped 3 bases, with 7 bases sitting between them. Looked up from germline, CDR1 is LNHDA and CDR2 is SQIVND (reference sequence). The CDR3 consists of 14 residues.

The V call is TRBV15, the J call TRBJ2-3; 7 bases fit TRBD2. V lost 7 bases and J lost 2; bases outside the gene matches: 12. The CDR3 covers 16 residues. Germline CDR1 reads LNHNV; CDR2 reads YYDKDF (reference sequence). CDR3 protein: CATTHLAEFSTDTQYF. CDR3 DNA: TGTGCCACCACCCACCTAGCGGAGTTCTCCACAGATACGCAGTATTTT.

CDR3 sequence reads: CASSMSRDRDGANVLTF. The CDR3 nucleotides are TGTGCCAGCAGCATGTCCCGGGACAGGGATGGGGCCAACGTCCTGACTTTC. The rearrangement links TRBV21-1 to TRBJ2-6; the D call of TRBD1 is as the table states it, not checked on the DNA. TRBV21-1 is listed as a pseudogene. The CDR3 consists of 17 residues.

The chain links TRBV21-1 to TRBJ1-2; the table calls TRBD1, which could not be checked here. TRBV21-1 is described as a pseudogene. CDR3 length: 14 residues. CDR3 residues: CASSKQGANYGYTF. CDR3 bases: TGTGCCAGCAGCAAACAGGGGGCGAACTATGGCTACACCTTC.

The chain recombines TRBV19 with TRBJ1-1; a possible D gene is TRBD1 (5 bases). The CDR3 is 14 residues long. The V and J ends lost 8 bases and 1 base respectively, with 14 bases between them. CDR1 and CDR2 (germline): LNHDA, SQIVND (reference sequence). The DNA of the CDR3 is TGTGCCAGTGGGAAGACAGCTACGAACACTGAAGCTTTCTTT. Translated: CASGKTATNTEAFF.

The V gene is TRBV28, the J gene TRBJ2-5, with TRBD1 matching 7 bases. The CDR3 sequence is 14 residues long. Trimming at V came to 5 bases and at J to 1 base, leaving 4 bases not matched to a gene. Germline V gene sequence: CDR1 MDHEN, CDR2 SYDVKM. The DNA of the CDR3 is TGTGCCAGCAGTCAGGGGACAGCCCAAGAGACCCAGTACTTC. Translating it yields CASSQGTAQETQYF.

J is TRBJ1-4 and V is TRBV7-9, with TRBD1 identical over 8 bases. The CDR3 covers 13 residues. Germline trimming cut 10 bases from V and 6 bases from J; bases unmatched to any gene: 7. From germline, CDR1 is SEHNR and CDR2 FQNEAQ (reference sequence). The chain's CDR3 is CATKTGVDEKLFF. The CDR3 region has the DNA TGTGCCACCAAGACAGGGGTAGATGAAAAACTGTTTTTT.

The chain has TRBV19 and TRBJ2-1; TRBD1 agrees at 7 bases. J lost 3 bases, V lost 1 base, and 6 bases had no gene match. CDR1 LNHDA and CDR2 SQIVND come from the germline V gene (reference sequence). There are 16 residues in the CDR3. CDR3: CASSIGDSPFYNEQFF. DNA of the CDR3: TGTGCCAGTAGTATAGGGGACAGCCCATTCTACAATGAGCAGTTCTTC.

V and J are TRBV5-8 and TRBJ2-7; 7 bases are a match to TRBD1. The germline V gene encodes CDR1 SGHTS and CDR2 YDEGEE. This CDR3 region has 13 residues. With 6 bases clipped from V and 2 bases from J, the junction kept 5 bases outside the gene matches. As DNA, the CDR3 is TGTGCCAGCACAGGGGGTTATACCTACGAGCAGTACTTC. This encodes CASTGGYTYEQYF.

CDR3 protein: CASSSRRDRGMTDTQYF. CDR3 in DNA: TGCGCCAGCAGCTCCCGAAGGGATAGGGGAATGACAGATACGCAGTATTTT. The chain is built from TRBV5-1 and TRBJ2-3; D may be TRBD1 (5 bases). V was clipped by 3 bases and J by 3 bases, with 20 bases between them. The CDR3 is 17 amino acids. Germline lookup yields CDR1 SGHRS and CDR2 YFSETQ. Drawing the rest from reference TRBV5-1 and TRBJ2-3, the complete variable domain is KAGVTQTPRYLIKTRGQQVTLSCSPISGHRSVSWYQQTPGQGLQFLFEYFSETQRNKGNFPGRFSGRQFSNSRSEMNVSTLELGDSALYLCASSSRRDRGMTDTQYFGPGTRLTVL.

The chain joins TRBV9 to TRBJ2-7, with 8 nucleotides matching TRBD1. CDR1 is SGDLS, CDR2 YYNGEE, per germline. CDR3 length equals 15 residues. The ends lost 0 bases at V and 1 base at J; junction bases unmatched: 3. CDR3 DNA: TGTGCCAGCAGCGTAGGACAGGGGCCTTCCTACGAGCAGTACTTC. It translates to CASSVGQGPSYEQYF.

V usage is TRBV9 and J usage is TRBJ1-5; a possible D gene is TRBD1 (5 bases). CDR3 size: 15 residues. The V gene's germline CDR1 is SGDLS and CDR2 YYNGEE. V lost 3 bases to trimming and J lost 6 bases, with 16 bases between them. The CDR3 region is CASSGSAGLGQPQHF. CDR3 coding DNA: TGTGCCAGCAGCGGATCAGCGGGACTCGGTCAGCCCCAGCATTTT.

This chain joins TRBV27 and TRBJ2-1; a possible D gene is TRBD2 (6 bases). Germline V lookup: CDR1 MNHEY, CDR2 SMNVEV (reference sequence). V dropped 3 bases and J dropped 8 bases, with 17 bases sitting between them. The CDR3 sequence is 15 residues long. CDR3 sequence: CASSFGVRRGHEQFF. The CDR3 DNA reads TGTGCCAGCAGTTTCGGGGTGAGGAGGGGCCATGAGCAGTTCTTC.

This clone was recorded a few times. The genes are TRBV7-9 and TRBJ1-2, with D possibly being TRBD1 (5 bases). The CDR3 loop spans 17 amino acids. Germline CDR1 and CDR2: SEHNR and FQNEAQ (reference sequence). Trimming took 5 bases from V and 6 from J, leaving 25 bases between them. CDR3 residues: CASSPSVGHPNLDGYTF. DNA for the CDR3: TGTGCCAGCAGCCCCTCCGTGGGGCATCCCAATCTTGATGGCTACACCTTC.

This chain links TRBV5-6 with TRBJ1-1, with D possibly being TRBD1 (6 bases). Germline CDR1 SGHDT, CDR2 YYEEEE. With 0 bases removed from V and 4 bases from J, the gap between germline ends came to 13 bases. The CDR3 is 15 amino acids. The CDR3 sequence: CASSLGWGGGTEAFF. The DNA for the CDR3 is TGTGCCAGCAGCTTGGGGTGGGGGGGCGGCACTGAAGCTTTCTTT.

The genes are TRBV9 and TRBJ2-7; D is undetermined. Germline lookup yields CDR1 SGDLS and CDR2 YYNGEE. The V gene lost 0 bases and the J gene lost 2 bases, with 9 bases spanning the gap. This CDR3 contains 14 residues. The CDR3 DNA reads TGTGCCAGCAGCGTAGCACTCCCACCCTACGAGCAGTACTTC. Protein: CASSVALPPYEQYF.